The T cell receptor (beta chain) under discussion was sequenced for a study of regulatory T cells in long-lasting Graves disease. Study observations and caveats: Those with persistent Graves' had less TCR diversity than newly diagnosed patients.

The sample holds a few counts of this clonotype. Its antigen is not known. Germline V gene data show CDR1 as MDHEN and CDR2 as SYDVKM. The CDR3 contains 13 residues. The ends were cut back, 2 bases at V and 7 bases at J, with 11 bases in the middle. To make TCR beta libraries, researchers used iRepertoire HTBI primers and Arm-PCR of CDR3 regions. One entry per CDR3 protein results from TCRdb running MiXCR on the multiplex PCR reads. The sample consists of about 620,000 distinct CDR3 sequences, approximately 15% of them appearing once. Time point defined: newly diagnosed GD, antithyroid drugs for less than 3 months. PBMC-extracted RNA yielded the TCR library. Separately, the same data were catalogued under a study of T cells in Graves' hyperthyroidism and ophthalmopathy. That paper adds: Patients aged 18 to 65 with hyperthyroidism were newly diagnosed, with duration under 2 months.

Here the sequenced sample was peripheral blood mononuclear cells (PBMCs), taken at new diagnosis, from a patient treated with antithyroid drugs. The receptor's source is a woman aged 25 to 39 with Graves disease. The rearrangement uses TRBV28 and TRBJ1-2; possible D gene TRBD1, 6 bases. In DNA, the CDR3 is TGTGCCAGCAGTTTAAGGGGGGGAGGTGGCTACACCTTC. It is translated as CASSLRGGGGYTF.